This is a list of T cell receptor beta chains from one sample in a study of T cell repertoires and HLA-DP antigens. No antigen is known for these receptors. Using immunoSEQ multiplex PCR, the repertoire was profiled, and TCRdb retains in-frame clones only, with some absent. The sample has 75,000 to 90,000 clones, roughly nine tenths seen once. The specimen was CD4+ T cells from PBMCs. These receptors all come from a man aged 45-65 years in good health and CMV-seronegative. Both conserved end residues are part of each CDR3. D genes are given only for firm matches. Part of the rows lack a size; the others show once, few, many or a class for expanded clones.

>TRBV30|-|TRBJ1-2|once
TGTGCCTTTGGAGTGAGAGGTTCGGTAGGGTATGGCTACACCTTC
CAFGVRGSVGYGYTF
>TRBV28|-|TRBJ2-7|-
TGTGCCCCAGCTCCGGGGGCCTCACCCGAGTACGAGCAGTACTTC
CAPAPGASPEYEQYF
>TRBV18|TRBD1|TRBJ2-7|-
TGTGCCAGCTCAGACAGGGCTCAACACGAGCAGTACTTC
CASSDRAQHEQYF
>TRBV6-5|-|TRBJ2-3|-
TGTGCCAGCGGGTATACAGATACGCAGTATTTT
CASGYTDTQYF
>TRBV11-3|-|TRBJ2-5|-
TGTGCCAGCAGCCAATCGACTGGCGGGGTAGAGACCCAGTACTTC
CASSQSTGGVETQYF
>TRBV11-2|-|TRBJ2-7|-
TGTGCCAGCAGCTTAGATGTTCGGCTGGGGCAGTACTTC
CASSLDVRLGQYF
>TRBV7-3|-|TRBJ2-6|-
TGTGCCAGCAGCTCCGCCGCAGGCATCTCTGGGGCCAACGTCCTGACTTTC
CASSSAAGISGANVLTF
>TRBV28|-|TRBJ2-5|few
TGTGCCACCAATTTCGGCGGACCCCAAGAGACCCAGTACTTC
CATNFGGPQETQYF
>TRBV19|TRBD1|TRBJ2-5|-
TGTGCCAGTAGTATAGGACAGGGTTGGATAGAGACCCAGTACTTC
CASSIGQGWIETQYF
>TRBV7-9|-|TRBJ1-5|-
TGTGCCAGCAGCTTAGCCAGGGAAAGCAATCAGCCCCAGCATTTT
CASSLARESNQPQHF
>TRBV7-9|-|TRBJ2-1|-
TGTGCCAGCAGCTTCCTAGCGCCAGTCGATGAGCAGTTCTTC
CASSFLAPVDEQFF
>TRBV7-9|TRBD2|TRBJ2-3|-
TGTGCCAGCAGCTTCGGGACTAGCGGGAGATGGGCGGATACGCAGTATTTT
CASSFGTSGRWADTQYF
>TRBV19|-|TRBJ2-3|-
TGTGCCAGTAGGACAGGATCCACAGATACGCAGTATTTT
CASRTGSTDTQYF
>TRBV18|-|TRBJ1-1|-
TGTGCCAGCTCCCCAGGGAACACTGAAGCTTTCTTT
CASSPGNTEAFF
>TRBV9|TRBD2|TRBJ2-3|once
TGTGCCAGCAGCGTAGAGGCGGGAGGGCCTGGGGATACGCAGTATTTT
CASSVEAGGPGDTQYF
>TRBV7-8|-|TRBJ2-3|-
TGTGCCAGCAGCCTAGGGTGGTCGCTAGCCTCGGATACGCAGTATTTT
CASSLGWSLASDTQYF
>TRBV4-1|TRBD1|TRBJ2-3|-
TGCGCCAGCAGCCAAGACGACAGGGGGAGCACAGATACGCAGTATTTT
CASSQDDRGSTDTQYF
>TRBV6-6|-|TRBJ2-7|-
TGTGCCAGCAGTTACGGTGATCCCGGGCAGTCCGGCGAGCAGTACTTC
CASSYGDPGQSGEQYF
>TRBV29-1|-|TRBJ2-1|-
TGCAGCGTGCCCCCAGCGGGCGGGCGCAATGAGCAGTTCTTC
CSVPPAGGRNEQFF
>TRBV19|-|TRBJ1-5|-
TGTGCCAGTAGTATAGAAGACCTGGGAAATCAGCCCCAGCATTTT
CASSIEDLGNQPQHF
>TRBV5-1|TRBD1|TRBJ1-5|-
TGCGCCAGCAGCTTGGGGACAGGGTCCAATCAGCCCCAGCATTTT
CASSLGTGSNQPQHF
>TRBV29-1|-|TRBJ2-7|once
TGCAGCGTTGGAGGAGGGGGCGACTTGAGGGAGCAGTACTTC
CSVGGGGDLREQYF
>TRBV6-5|-|TRBJ2-7|once
TGTGCCAGCAGTTACGTAACAGGCTACGAGCAGTACTTC
CASSYVTGYEQYF
>TRBV6-6|-|TRBJ1-3|few
TGTGCCAGCAGCCCCGGGACCTCCGGAAACACCATATATTTT
CASSPGTSGNTIYF
>TRBV6-1|-|TRBJ1-4|-
TGTGCCAGCAGTGAAGGGGGGTTTCCAAGAGAAAAACTGTTTTTT
CASSEGGFPREKLFF
>TRBV5-4|TRBD2|TRBJ2-7|-
TGTGCCAGCAGCCCAACTAGCGACATAAAAACCTACGAGCAGTACTTC
CASSPTSDIKTYEQYF
>TRBV5-1|-|TRBJ2-5|-
TGCGCCAGCAGCTGGAAGGGGGCTAGCGATGAGACCCAGTACTTC
CASSWKGASDETQYF
>TRBV10-3|TRBD1|TRBJ1-6|few
TGTGCCATCGCGGACAGGCGGTCTTCACCCCTCCACTTT
CAIADRRSSPLHF
>TRBV7-9|-|TRBJ2-1|-
TGTGCCAGCAGCTTAGCCTTGGACTCGAATGAGCAGTTCTTC
CASSLALDSNEQFF
>TRBV27|-|TRBJ2-1|-
TGTGCCAGCACCCCCCGGGGGACGGTGTACAATGAGCAGTTCTTC
CASTPRGTVYNEQFF
>TRBV5-1|-|TRBJ2-7|-
TGCGCCAGCAGCTTAGGTCCAAGCCTGTACTTC
CASSLGPSLYF
>TRBV5-5|-|TRBJ1-2|-
TGTGCCAGCAGCTTGGCACCGCGAAACTATGGCTACACCTTC
CASSLAPRNYGYTF
>TRBV2|-|TRBJ2-7|-
TGTGCCAGCAACCCTGGGGCAGGAACCTACGAGCAGTACTTC
CASNPGAGTYEQYF
>TRBV28|TRBD2|TRBJ2-3|-
TGTGCCAGCCAACCGGGACTAGCGGTTAGAGGGGATACGCAGTATTTT
CASQPGLAVRGDTQYF
>TRBV7-2|TRBD1|TRBJ1-5|-
TGTGCCAGCAGCTACACAGGGGGAGGCAATCAGCCCCAGCATTTT
CASSYTGGGNQPQHF
>TRBV7-9|TRBD1|TRBJ2-1|-
TGTGCCAGCAGGATAACGGGCGGGACAGGGCATGGGAATGAGCAGTTCTTC
CASRITGGTGHGNEQFF
>TRBV28|-|TRBJ1-1|once
TGTGCCAGCAGTTCGGGGGGTTCAACAGGGAGTGAAGCTTTCTTT
CASSSGGSTGSEAFF
>TRBV6-6|-|TRBJ1-5|-
TGTGCCAGCACTGAACAGGATTCTAGCAATCAGCCCCAGCATTTT
CASTEQDSSNQPQHF
>TRBV28|TRBD2|TRBJ2-5|-
TGTGCCAGCAGTTTCTCTTGGGGGGGAGGTGAGACCCAGTACTTC
CASSFSWGGGETQYF
>TRBV10-3|-|TRBJ1-2|-
TGTGCCATCAGTGATACGGACTACTATGGCTACACCTTC
CAISDTDYYGYTF